The entry that follows covers one T cell receptor beta chain sequence. The data were obtained in a study of blood T cell repertoires in COVID-19. Across the study: Sites across the United States, Italy and Spain contributed samples from acute and convalescent COVID-19. PBMCs, B-cell-depleted T cells, or T cells provided the cDNA or gDNA that made up the material.

The ends were cut back, 5 bases at V and 2 bases at J, with 16 bases in the middle. The length of the CDR3 is 16 residues. Methods used by the authors: Researchers report that nucleated cell counts were estimated from reference gene primer amplification. Profiling relied on immunoSEQ multiplex PCR, and the TCRdb table lists in-frame clones only, not all of them. The V and J calls and clone size are taken from that table; D and trimming were inferred from the DNA. Among 200,000 to 250,000 clones, roughly 80% were seen once, and the ten largest hold about 10%. Sequencing used peripheral blood. V and J are TRBV6-7 and TRBJ1-5, with a tentative D call TRBD1 (6 bases). Being an ORF, TRBV6-7 has a function that is uncertain. The sequence was obtained from a woman of 80 years or more with acute or convalescent COVID-19. For the CDR3, the DNA is TGTGCCAGCAGTCCACAGGGTTTCTTTTGCAATCAGCCCCAGCATTTT. Amino acids: CASSPQGFFCNQPQHF.